Below, 17 T cell receptor beta chains from the same sample are listed, as sequenced in a study of CD8 T cells in Susac syndrome (dated by TCRdb to the late 2010s). Receptor libraries were prepared by the immunoSEQ multiplex PCR assay. RNA was extracted using the RNeasy kit, and roughly 0.5 to 1 ug of the RNA was reverse transcribed with random hexamers. In TCRdb, the public reads were trimmed at Q25 with fastp and aligned with MiXCR, with productive beta chains retained. Each CDR3 protein appears once, grouped with its most common genes and DNA. The sample records 130,000 to 150,000 distinct CDR3 sequences, 94% of which are singletons. Clones ranked in the top ten supply over 0.07% of the sample. The sample consisted of CD4+ T cells from PBMCs. The source of these receptors is a human donor in good health.

The chain links TRBV12-3 or TRBV12-4 to TRBJ2-1; 8 bases line up with TRBD2. V lost 5 bases to trimming and J lost 8 bases; unmatched junction nucleotides: 5. The CDR3 length is 13 residues. The CDR3 is CASSARGGDEQFF. CDR3 nucleotide sequence: TGTGCCAGCAGTGCCCGGGGGGGCGATGAGCAGTTCTTC.

The chain uses TRBV5-1 and TRBJ2-1; 11 nucleotides align to TRBD2. CDR1 and CDR2 from the germline V gene are SGHRS and YFSETQ. The CDR3 is 17 residues long. J was trimmed by 7 bases and V by 3 bases; bases with no gene match: 12. Here the CDR3 reads CASSWLAGGPTVNEQFF. The CDR3 DNA reads as TGCGCCAGCAGCTGGTTAGCGGGAGGGCCAACGGTAAATGAGCAGTTCTTC.

This clonotype has only a few counts. This chain connects TRBV28 to TRBJ1-2; D remains ambiguous. The V gene's germline CDR1 is MDHEN and CDR2 SYDVKM. The CDR3 has 13 residues. The V end was cut by 6 bases, the J end by 3 bases, with 11 bases between. CDR3 loop: CASSPPGDYGYTF. CDR3 DNA: TGTGCCAGCAGCCCCCCGGGTGACTATGGCTACACCTTC.

This sequence joins TRBV2 and TRBJ2-6; tentatively, D is TRBD1 (5 bases). The CDR3 loop spans 15 amino acids. Trimming cost V 6 bases and J 1 base, with 10 bases left between them. Germline lookup yields CDR1 SNHLY and CDR2 FYNNEI. The CDR3 region is CASSRQSSGANVLTF. The CDR3 DNA sequence: TGTGCCAGCAGCAGACAGTCTTCTGGGGCCAACGTCCTGACTTTC.

The chain recombines TRBV5-1 with TRBJ2-2, with TRBD2 as a possible D gene (5 bases). Germline loops: CDR1 SGHRS, CDR2 YFSETQ. The length of the CDR3 is 13 residues. V was pared by 2 bases and J by 5 bases, with 7 bases between. The CDR3 reads CASSLTGTGELFF. The CDR3 bases are TGCGCCAGCAGCTTAACGGGGACCGGGGAGCTGTTTTTT.

V is TRBV20-1 and J is TRBJ2-1; 7 bases are shared with TRBD1. The J segment lost 7 bases and the V segment lost 6 bases, leaving 9 bases of the junction unmatched. Per the germline V gene, CDR1 is DFQATT and CDR2 is SNEGSKA (reference sequence). The CDR3 runs to 13 residues. The CDR3, as DNA: TGCAGTGCAGACTCAGGGGGATTGAATGAGCAGTTCTTC. It is translated as CSADSGGLNEQFF.

V is TRBV6-2 or TRBV6-3 and J is TRBJ1-4, with 11 bases matching TRBD1. This CDR3 has 15 residues. V shed 6 bases, J shed 4 bases, and the junction held 4 bases outside the gene matches. The germline gives CDR1 MNHEY, CDR2 SVGEGT. This CDR3 is CASRRTGGGNEKLFF. CDR3 sequence (DNA): TGTGCCAGCAGGCGGACAGGGGGCGGTAATGAAAAACTGTTTTTT.

V gene TRBV7-2 combines with J gene TRBJ2-7; TRBD2 matches at 15 bases. V was pared by 4 bases and J by 4 bases, with 11 bases of the junction left unmatched. Germline assignment: CDR1 SGHTA and CDR2 FQGNSA. CDR3 length: 18 amino acids. CDR3 protein: CASSSRPGLAGGFYEQYF. The DNA of the CDR3 is TGTGCCAGCAGCTCCCGCCCGGGACTAGCGGGAGGCTTTTACGAGCAGTACTTC.

The chain has TRBV7-2 and TRBJ2-1, with 8 bases aligning to TRBD2. With V trimmed by 0 bases and J by 4 bases, 5 bases remained unmatched. This CDR3 has 16 residues. CDR1 is SGHTA, CDR2 FQGNSA, per germline. The chain's CDR3 is CASSLALAGYYNEQFF. The CDR3 region has the DNA TGTGCCAGCAGCTTAGCGCTAGCGGGTTATTACAATGAGCAGTTCTTC.

The CDR3 region has the DNA TGCAGTGCTGGACTAGCGGGAGGTTCAAACACCGGGGAGCTGTTTTTT. The encoded protein is CSAGLAGGSNTGELFF. The chain employs TRBV20-1 and TRBJ2-2; 14 nucleotides line up with TRBD2. Losses at the gene ends were 5 bases for V and 2 bases for J; bases not matched to a gene: 4. CDR3 length: 16 amino acids. Germline V gives CDR1 DFQATT, CDR2 SNEGSKA (reference sequence).

The V gene is TRBV12-3 or TRBV12-4, the J gene TRBJ2-3; D might be TRBD2 (6 bases). This CDR3 has 16 amino acids. The V gene lost 5 bases and the J gene lost 1 base, with 16 bases spanning the gap. The CDR3: CASSLTPGVRTDTQYF. For the CDR3, the DNA is TGTGCCAGCAGTCTGACCCCGGGAGTTCGCACAGATACGCAGTATTTT.

This chain uses TRBV5-1 with TRBJ1-1; 9 bases map to TRBD1. Germline CDR1 and CDR2: SGHRS and YFSETQ. The CDR3 sequence is 16 residues long. V lost 2 bases, J lost 3 bases, and 8 bases stayed unmatched. CDR3 sequence: CASSFHRGRGDTEAFF. The CDR3 nucleotides read TGCGCCAGCAGCTTCCACAGGGGGCGCGGGGACACTGAAGCTTTCTTT. The full variable domain, with the rest looked up from reference TRBV5-1 and TRBJ1-1, is KAGVTQTPRYLIKTRGQQVTLSCSPISGHRSVSWYQQTPGQGLQFLFEYFSETQRNKGNFPGRFSGRQFSNSRSEMNVSTLELGDSALYLCASSFHRGRGDTEAFFGQGTRLTVV.

The rearrangement links TRBV30 to TRBJ2-2, with 7 bases that match TRBD2. Looked up from germline, CDR1 is GTSNPN and CDR2 is SVGIG (reference sequence). The CDR3 is 15 residues long. Trimming at V came to 0 bases and at J to 5 bases, leaving 6 bases not matched to a gene. The CDR3, as DNA: TGTGCCTGGAGTGTACGAAATAGCGGGACCGGGGAGCTGTTTTTT. Its protein is CAWSVRNSGTGELFF.

The chain couples TRBV29-1 to TRBJ2-1; D perhaps matches TRBD1 (6 bases). CDR1 SQVTM and CDR2 ANQGSEA come from the germline V gene. This CDR3 region has 13 residues. The V gene lost 4 bases and the J gene lost 4 bases, with 11 bases spanning the gap. The CDR3 region is CSVARDRYNEQFF. In nucleotides, the CDR3 is TGCAGCGTTGCCCGAGACAGGTACAATGAGCAGTTCTTC.

The V and J genes are TRBV29-1 and TRBJ2-7, with 11 bases identical to TRBD1. Germline-derived CDR1 and CDR2 are SQVTM and ANQGSEA. J was trimmed by 3 bases and V by 4 bases; bases with no gene match: 2. This CDR3 region has 13 residues. The CDR3 DNA follows: TGCAGCGTTGCCGGGACAGGGGGCTACGAGCAGTACTTC. Its translation: CSVAGTGGYEQYF.

The V call is TRBV12-3 or TRBV12-4, the J call TRBJ2-7; D is unclear. CDR3 length: 15 amino acids. V lost 5 bases and J 5 bases, leaving 19 bases between the germline ends. The CDR3 DNA is TGTGCCAGCAGTCTTCCCGGCCCCTTTGGGAACGAGCAGTACTTC. It yields the protein CASSLPGPFGNEQYF.

This clonotype showed up just a few times. The chain recombines TRBV3-1 with TRBJ1-5, with D perhaps matching TRBD1 (5 bases). V was cut by 5 bases and J by 4 bases, with 12 bases left in between. This CDR3 has 14 residues. Germline CDR1 and CDR2: LGHDT and YNNKEL (reference sequence). CDR3 nucleotide sequence: TGTGCCAGCAGCTTCCGACAGAGTAATCAGCCCCAGCATTTT. It yields the protein CASSFRQSNQPQHF.